The rows below give T cell receptor beta chains drawn from one sample of a study of regulatory T cells in long-lasting Graves disease. A single record per CDR3 protein comes from TCRdb applying MiXCR to the multiplex PCR reads. Of about half a million distinct CDR3 sequences listed, approximately 12% are singletons. These data also featured in a second study, about T cells in Graves' hyperthyroidism and ophthalmopathy.

Source: peripheral blood mononuclear cells (PBMCs), taken at new diagnosis, from a patient treated with antithyroid drugs. These receptors all come from a woman younger than 45 with Graves disease. The CDR3 runs from the conserved cysteine through the conserved F or W. D genes are given only for firm matches. Clone size is shown for a subset of rows, as once, few, many or a class of expanded clone.

TRBJ2-1	TRBD1	many	13	TRBV27	TGTGCCATCGACAGGGCAAGGAGCAATGAGCAGTTCTTC	CAIDRARSNEQFF
TRBJ2-3	.	many	16	TRBV20-1	TGCAGTGCTAGAGATCAGGGGGAGGGGGACACAGATACGCAGTATTTT	CSARDQGEGDTDTQYF
TRBJ1-5	.	many	13	TRBV2	TGTGCCAGCAGGATGGGGGCAGGACAGCCCCAGCATTTT	CASRMGAGQPQHF
TRBJ2-4	.	many	15	TRBV28	TGTGCCAGCAGTTTTAAGCGTTTCTCCAAAAACATTCAGTACTTC	CASSFKRFSKNIQYF
TRBJ1-6	TRBD1	few	14	TRBV6-1	TGTGCCAGCCGGGCGGGACAGGGGGGAAGACCCCTCCACTTT	CASRAGQGGRPLHF
TRBJ2-7	TRBD2	many	15	TRBV2	TGTGCCAGCAGCGGGGGGACTAGCGGGAACTACGAGCAGTACTTC	CASSGGTSGNYEQYF
TRBJ1-2	.	.	14	TRBV29-1	TGCAGCGTTGAGGTAGGGCCACAGAGCTATGGCTACACCTTC	CSVEVGPQSYGYTF
TRBJ1-1	.	.	12	TRBV6-2/TRBV6-3	TGTGCCAGCAAAAGAATGAACACTGAAGCTTTCTTT	CASKRMNTEAFF
TRBJ2-1	TRBD1	many	18	TRBV24-1	TGTGCCACCAGTGACCCCTCTCTCGACAGGGTAGGGTACAATGAGCAGTTCTTC	CATSDPSLDRVGYNEQFF
TRBJ1-6	.	.	17	TRBV20-1	TGCAGTGCTAGGGACCCCGCCAGGAGCTCCTATAATTCACCCCTCCACTTT	CSARDPARSSYNSPLHF
TRBJ2-7	TRBD2	many	15	TRBV13	TGTGCCAGCAGCCCCTTAGCGGGAGGATCCTACGAGCAGTACTTC	CASSPLAGGSYEQYF
TRBJ1-1	.	many	14	TRBV27	TGTGCCAGCGGGGGAGGGGGATTTGCCACTGAAGCTTTCTTT	CASGGGGFATEAFF
TRBJ2-7	TRBD2	many	16	TRBV27	TGTGCCAGCAGGTCTAGCGGGACTACCGGGGCCTACGAGCAGTACTTC	CASRSSGTTGAYEQYF
TRBJ1-3	.	.	15	TRBV7-9	TGTGCCAGCAGCTTAGGTCCAGGGAACGGAAACACCATATATTTT	CASSLGPGNGNTIYF
TRBJ1-2	.	many	12	TRBV28	TGTGCCACCCAACGGGGGGTCTATGGCTACACCTTC	CATQRGVYGYTF
TRBJ2-5	.	many	19	TRBV7-8	TGTGCCAGCAGCTTAGATGTAAAGGAGCGTGACGGGGACCAAGAGACCCAGTACTTC	CASSLDVKERDGDQETQYF
TRBJ2-7	.	many	14	TRBV6-2/TRBV6-3	TGTGCCAGCAGTTCGGAGCGGAGCTCCTACGAGCAGTACTTC	CASSSERSSYEQYF
TRBJ2-3	TRBD2	many	16	TRBV29-1	TGCAGCGTTGACCCGACTAGCGGAGGAATGGTAGATACGCAGTATTTT	CSVDPTSGGMVDTQYF
TRBJ2-4	.	few	15	TRBV9	TGTGCCAGCAGCGTATCGGGTGGAGCCAAAAACATTCAGTACTTC	CASSVSGGAKNIQYF